This T cell receptor beta chain derives from a study of tumor-infiltrating lymphocytes in primary liver carcinoma. With a constant-region primer, TCR beta cDNA was made from approximately 520 ng of total RNA. It was through three nested multiplex PCR rounds of slightly modified ARM-PCR that TCR beta libraries arose. Amplification in the first two PCR rounds was performed using TRBV1-TRBV30 forward primers and a C-beta reverse primer for roughly 9 cycles each. Using its own MiXCR run on the multiplex PCR reads, TCRdb lists one record per CDR3 protein. Of about 64,000 distinct CDR3 sequences in the sample, over 60% were seen once. Deletions cut 8 bases from V and 6 bases from J, with 17 bases between. The germline CDR1 and CDR2 sequences are MNHNY and SVGAGI (reference sequence). The CDR3 has 15 amino acids. This clonotype has just one count. Bulk tissue was left unsorted, and RNA and DNA were co-extracted from about 20-30 mg of it.

Sequencing was performed on liver tumor tissue from sampling region 4. The subset denotes: tumor region T4, right-lateral pole. The sequence came from a man aged 40-50 years with primary liver carcinoma and hepatitis B virus infection. The rearrangement links TRBV6-6 to TRBJ1-6; D may be TRBD1 (5 bases). The CDR3 region has the DNA TGTGCCAGCGGACCCTCGCAGGGCGTTAATTCACCCCTCCACTTT. This translates into CASGPSQGVNSPLHF.